Listed below are T cell receptor beta chains from one sample, sequenced in a study of blood T cell repertoires in COVID-19. Produced via immunoSEQ multiplex PCR; TCRdb's table is partial and in-frame only. The table shows 200,000 to 250,000 clones, with around 90% occurring only once. The specimen sequenced was PBMCs or T cells enriched from blood (not recorded which). These receptors were collected from a man in his late teens or twenties with acute COVID-19. The CDR3 runs from the conserved cysteine through the conserved F or W. Fields, in order: V gene, CDR3 length, clone size, J gene, D gene, CDR3 protein, CDR3 DNA. The D gene is left open where the match is weak. Some rows have no size entry. The others give once, few or many, or a class for an expanded clone.

v_call: TRBV28
cdr3_length: 20
clone_size: NA
j_call: TRBJ2-3
d_call: TRBD1
cdr3_aa: CASLGQGFGFSWVSTDTQYF
cdr3_nt: TGTGCCAGCTTGGGACAGGGTTTTGGATTTTCCTGGGTAAGCACAGATACGCAGTATTTT

v_call: TRBV25-1
cdr3_length: 17
clone_size: NA
j_call: TRBJ1-1
d_call: NA
cdr3_aa: CASSETPRGKGGTEAFF
cdr3_nt: TGTGCCAGCAGTGAGACCCCACGGGGAAAGGGTGGCACTGAAGCTTTCTTT

v_call: TRBV27
cdr3_length: 14
clone_size: once
j_call: TRBJ1-2
d_call: NA
cdr3_aa: CASSPRAGGEGYTF
cdr3_nt: TGTGCCAGCAGTCCCCGTGCGGGGGGCGAGGGCTACACCTTC

v_call: TRBV7-8
cdr3_length: 17
clone_size: few
j_call: TRBJ2-2
d_call: TRBD2
cdr3_aa: CASSFTGLALNTGELFF
cdr3_nt: TGTGCCAGCAGCTTCACGGGACTAGCGCTCAACACCGGGGAGCTGTTTTTT

v_call: TRBV27
cdr3_length: 17
clone_size: NA
j_call: TRBJ2-1
d_call: TRBD2
cdr3_aa: CASSLFYTSGSLNEQFF
cdr3_nt: TGTGCCAGCAGTTTATTTTATACTAGCGGGAGTTTAAATGAGCAGTTCTTC

v_call: TRBV29-1
cdr3_length: 15
clone_size: NA
j_call: TRBJ2-5
d_call: TRBD1
cdr3_aa: CSVGTGARMGETQYF
cdr3_nt: TGCAGCGTTGGGACAGGGGCCAGAATGGGAGAGACCCAGTACTTC

v_call: TRBV18
cdr3_length: 15
clone_size: NA
j_call: TRBJ2-2
d_call: NA
cdr3_aa: CASSPRTANTGELFF
cdr3_nt: TGTGCCAGCTCACCGAGGACAGCGAACACCGGGGAGCTGTTTTTT

v_call: TRBV28
cdr3_length: 19
clone_size: NA
j_call: TRBJ2-3
d_call: NA
cdr3_aa: CASSLGPGLRGSRTDTQYF
cdr3_nt: TGTGCCAGCAGTTTAGGTCCGGGACTGAGGGGCTCCCGCACAGATACGCAGTATTTT

v_call: TRBV11-3
cdr3_length: 14
clone_size: NA
j_call: TRBJ2-3
d_call: NA
cdr3_aa: CASSLGRDRDTQYF
cdr3_nt: TGTGCCAGCAGCTTAGGGCGGGATAGGGATACGCAGTATTTT

v_call: TRBV5-1
cdr3_length: 13
clone_size: NA
j_call: TRBJ2-5
d_call: TRBD1
cdr3_aa: CASRTGQEETQYF
cdr3_nt: TGCGCCAGCAGGACGGGACAGGAAGAGACCCAGTACTTC

v_call: TRBV11-2
cdr3_length: 18
clone_size: NA
j_call: TRBJ2-3
d_call: NA
cdr3_aa: CASRSFGGGLKAPDTQYF
cdr3_nt: TGTGCCAGCCGCAGCTTTGGGGGCGGGTTGAAGGCTCCAGATACGCAGTATTTT

v_call: TRBV6-4
cdr3_length: 16
clone_size: NA
j_call: TRBJ2-5
d_call: TRBD1
cdr3_aa: CASSDRPTGEGETQYF
cdr3_nt: TGTGCCAGCAGTGACCGCCCGACAGGGGAAGGTGAGACCCAGTACTTC

v_call: TRBV28
cdr3_length: 14
clone_size: NA
j_call: TRBJ1-1
d_call: TRBD1
cdr3_aa: CASSSPGTGVEAFF
cdr3_nt: TGTGCCAGCAGTTCCCCTGGGACAGGAGTTGAAGCTTTCTTT

v_call: TRBV14
cdr3_length: 13
clone_size: NA
j_call: TRBJ2-3
d_call: TRBD2
cdr3_aa: CASRQRGTDTQYF
cdr3_nt: TGTGCCAGCAGACAGCGGGGGACAGATACGCAGTATTTT

v_call: TRBV28
cdr3_length: 15
clone_size: NA
j_call: TRBJ1-4
d_call: NA
cdr3_aa: CASSLSSAGNEKLFF
cdr3_nt: TGTGCCAGCAGTTTGAGTTCGGCCGGGAATGAAAAACTGTTTTTT

v_call: TRBV10-3
cdr3_length: 15
clone_size: NA
j_call: TRBJ2-3
d_call: TRBD1
cdr3_aa: CAISRRTGATDTQYF
cdr3_nt: TGTGCCATCAGCCGACGGACAGGGGCGACAGATACGCAGTATTTT

v_call: TRBV30
cdr3_length: 10
clone_size: few
j_call: TRBJ1-4
d_call: NA
cdr3_aa: CAWGSEKLFF
cdr3_nt: TGTGCCTGGGGTAGTGAAAAACTGTTTTTT

v_call: TRBV10-3
cdr3_length: 17
clone_size: once
j_call: TRBJ1-2
d_call: TRBD1
cdr3_aa: CAISTPSGQGENYGYTF
cdr3_nt: TGTGCCATCAGCACACCGTCCGGACAGGGTGAAAATTATGGCTACACCTTC

v_call: TRBV24-1
cdr3_length: 19
clone_size: NA
j_call: TRBJ2-1
d_call: TRBD1
cdr3_aa: CATSDYGRGSASSYNEQFF
cdr3_nt: TGTGCCACCAGTGATTATGGCAGGGGGAGTGCTAGCTCCTACAATGAGCAGTTCTTC

v_call: TRBV6-5
cdr3_length: 15
clone_size: once
j_call: TRBJ2-1
d_call: TRBD2
cdr3_aa: CASSYSGTSGREYLF
cdr3_nt: TGTGCCAGCAGTTACTCGGGGACTAGCGGGAGAGAGTATCTCTTC

v_call: TRBV6-5
cdr3_length: 14
clone_size: once
j_call: TRBJ2-5
d_call: NA
cdr3_aa: CASSYGADQETQYF
cdr3_nt: TGTGCCAGCAGTTACGGGGCGGACCAAGAGACCCAGTACTTC

v_call: TRBV6-6
cdr3_length: 12
clone_size: few
j_call: TRBJ1-5
d_call: NA
cdr3_aa: CASSYADQPQHF
cdr3_nt: TGTGCCAGCAGTTACGCGGATCAGCCCCAGCATTTT

v_call: TRBV27
cdr3_length: 13
clone_size: NA
j_call: TRBJ2-1
d_call: NA
cdr3_aa: CASIPSWGDEQFF
cdr3_nt: TGTGCCAGCATTCCCTCCTGGGGCGATGAGCAGTTCTTC

v_call: TRBV4-1
cdr3_length: 16
clone_size: NA
j_call: TRBJ1-5
d_call: NA
cdr3_aa: CASSQDPNSSNQPQHF
cdr3_nt: TGCGCCAGCAGCCAAGACCCTAACAGTAGCAATCAGCCCCAGCATTTT

v_call: TRBV5-6
cdr3_length: 15
clone_size: few
j_call: TRBJ1-6
d_call: NA
cdr3_aa: CASSLESSYNSPLHF
cdr3_nt: TGTGCCAGCAGCTTGGAGAGCTCCTATAATTCACCCCTCCACTTT

v_call: TRBV19
cdr3_length: 16
clone_size: NA
j_call: TRBJ2-2
d_call: TRBD2
cdr3_aa: CASRRLAGGPIGELFF
cdr3_nt: TGTGCCAGCCGGCGACTAGCGGGAGGGCCGATTGGGGAGCTGTTTTTT

v_call: TRBV6-1
cdr3_length: 15
clone_size: NA
j_call: TRBJ1-2
d_call: TRBD1
cdr3_aa: CASSEALDRVNGYTF
cdr3_nt: TGTGCCAGCAGTGAAGCCTTAGACAGGGTCAATGGCTACACCTTC

v_call: TRBV28
cdr3_length: 13
clone_size: NA
j_call: TRBJ2-3
d_call: NA
cdr3_aa: CASSLGSTDTQYF
cdr3_nt: TGTGCCAGCAGTTTAGGCAGCACAGATACGCAGTATTTT